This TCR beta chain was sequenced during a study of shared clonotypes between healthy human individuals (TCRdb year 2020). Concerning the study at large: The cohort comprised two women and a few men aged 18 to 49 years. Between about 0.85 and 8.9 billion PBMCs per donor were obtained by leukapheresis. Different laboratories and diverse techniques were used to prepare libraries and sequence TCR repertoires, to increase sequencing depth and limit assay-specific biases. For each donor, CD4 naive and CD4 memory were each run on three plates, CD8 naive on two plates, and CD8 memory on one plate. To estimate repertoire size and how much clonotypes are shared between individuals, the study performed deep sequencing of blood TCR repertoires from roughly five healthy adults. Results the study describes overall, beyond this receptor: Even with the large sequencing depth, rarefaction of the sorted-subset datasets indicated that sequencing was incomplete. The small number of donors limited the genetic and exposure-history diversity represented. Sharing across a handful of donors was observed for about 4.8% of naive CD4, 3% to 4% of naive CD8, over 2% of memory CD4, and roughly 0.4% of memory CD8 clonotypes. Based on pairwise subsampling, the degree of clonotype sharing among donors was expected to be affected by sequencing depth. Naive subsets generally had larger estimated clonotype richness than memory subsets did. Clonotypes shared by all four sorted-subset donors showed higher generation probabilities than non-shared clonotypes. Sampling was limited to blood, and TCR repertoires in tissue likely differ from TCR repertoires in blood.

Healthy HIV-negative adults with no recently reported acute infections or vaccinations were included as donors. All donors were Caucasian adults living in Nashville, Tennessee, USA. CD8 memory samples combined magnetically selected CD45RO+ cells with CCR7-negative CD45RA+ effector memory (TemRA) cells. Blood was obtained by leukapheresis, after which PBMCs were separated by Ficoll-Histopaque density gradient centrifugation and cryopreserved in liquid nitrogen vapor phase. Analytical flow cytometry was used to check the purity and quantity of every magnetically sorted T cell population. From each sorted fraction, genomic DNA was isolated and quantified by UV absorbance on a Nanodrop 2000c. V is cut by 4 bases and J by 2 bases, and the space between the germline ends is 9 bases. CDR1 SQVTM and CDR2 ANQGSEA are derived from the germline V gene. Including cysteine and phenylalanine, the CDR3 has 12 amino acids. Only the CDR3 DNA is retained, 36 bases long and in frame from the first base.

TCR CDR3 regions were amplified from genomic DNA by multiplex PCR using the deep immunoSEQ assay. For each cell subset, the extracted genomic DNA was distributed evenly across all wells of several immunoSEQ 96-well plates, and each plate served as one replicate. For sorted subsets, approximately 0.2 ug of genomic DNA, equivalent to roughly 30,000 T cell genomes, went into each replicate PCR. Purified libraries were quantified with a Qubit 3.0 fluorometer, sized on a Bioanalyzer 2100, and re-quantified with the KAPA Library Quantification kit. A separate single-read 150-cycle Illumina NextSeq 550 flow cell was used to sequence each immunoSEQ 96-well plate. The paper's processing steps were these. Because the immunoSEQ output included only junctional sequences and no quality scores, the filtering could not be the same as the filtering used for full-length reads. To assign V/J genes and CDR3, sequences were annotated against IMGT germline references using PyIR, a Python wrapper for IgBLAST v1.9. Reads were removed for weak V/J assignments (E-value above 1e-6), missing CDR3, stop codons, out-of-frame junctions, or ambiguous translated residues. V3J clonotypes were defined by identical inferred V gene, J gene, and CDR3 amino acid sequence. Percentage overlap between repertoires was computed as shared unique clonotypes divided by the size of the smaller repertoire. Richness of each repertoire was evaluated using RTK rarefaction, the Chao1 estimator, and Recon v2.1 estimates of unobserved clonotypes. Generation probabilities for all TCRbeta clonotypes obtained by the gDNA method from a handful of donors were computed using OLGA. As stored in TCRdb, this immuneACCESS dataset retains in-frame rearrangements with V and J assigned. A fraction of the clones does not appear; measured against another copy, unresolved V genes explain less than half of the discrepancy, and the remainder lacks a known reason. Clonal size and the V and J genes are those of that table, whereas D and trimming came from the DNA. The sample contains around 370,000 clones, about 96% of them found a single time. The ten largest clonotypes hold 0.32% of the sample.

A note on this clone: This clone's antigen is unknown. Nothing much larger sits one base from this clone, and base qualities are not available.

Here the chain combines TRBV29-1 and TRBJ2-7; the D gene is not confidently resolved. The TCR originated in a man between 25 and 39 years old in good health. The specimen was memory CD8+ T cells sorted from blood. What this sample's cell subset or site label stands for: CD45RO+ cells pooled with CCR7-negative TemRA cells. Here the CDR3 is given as CSVGKTTYEQYF. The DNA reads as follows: TGCAGCGTTGGTAAGACAACCTACGAGCAGTACTTC.